These T cell receptor beta chains were read from a single sample in a study of T-cell memory formation after mild COVID-19. TCRdb used MiXCR to reprocess the 5' RACE reads, holding one entry per CDR3 protein. Counted here are 45,000 or so distinct CDR3 sequences, roughly 6.6% occurring once; the ten biggest clones make up less than 0.95%. The sample comprised PBMCs or a T cell subset sorted from them (not recorded which). These receptor sequences come from an adult who had mild COVID-19 (a few samples of this study predate the infection). Cell type and time point are not known. Each CDR3 is given without its conserved first and last residue.

V: TRBV12-3/TRBV12-4; CDR3: ASSLESTNTGELF
V: TRBV5-1; CDR3: ASSFTTSGGATDTQY
V: TRBV5-1; CDR3: ASRVQGSYNEQF
V: TRBV3-1; CDR3: ASSQDLLAGAGRPPSSYNEQF
V: TRBV5-1; CDR3: ASSLVVGGYGYT
V: TRBV12-3/TRBV12-4; CDR3: ASSPKLPAQY
V: TRBV14; CDR3: ASSQGSSWGNTQY
V: TRBV7-8; CDR3: ASSLGGRNYNEQF
V: TRBV5-1; CDR3: ASSLGTRSTGELF
V: TRBV29-1; CDR3: SVEEPVVRNAF
V: TRBV12-3/TRBV12-4; CDR3: ASSLARRETQY
V: TRBV10-3; CDR3: AISPTPYEQY
V: TRBV9; CDR3: ASSTDPGSVAGGSYTDTQY
V: TRBV30; CDR3: AWSVGSWNTGELF
V: TRBV15; CDR3: ATSWIAGGSNEQF
V: TRBV7-9; CDR3: ASSQVISLSPNEQF
V: TRBV7-9; CDR3: ASSQVIPLSPNEQF
V: TRBV7-2; CDR3: ARGGLTGYT
V: TRBV5-1; CDR3: ASSLGLEDGYT
V: TRBV5-5; CDR3: ASSLASPRGADTQY
V: TRBV7-2; CDR3: ASSLGGILNEQF
V: TRBV4-1; CDR3: ASSLTSGGATDTQY
V: TRBV4-2; CDR3: ASSQRTGSTDTQY
V: TRBV25-1; CDR3: ASHRGFDTGELF
V: TRBV6-5; CDR3: ASASGANTGELF
V: TRBV12-3/TRBV12-4; CDR3: ASSFSGDQPQH
V: TRBV14; CDR3: ASSQGQGVNEQF
V: TRBV20-1; CDR3: SASPESLISPQH
V: TRBV6-6; CDR3: ASSLREGVYEQY
V: TRBV18; CDR3: ASSPSGTGVLYEQY
V: TRBV30; CDR3: AWTNTGELF
V: TRBV20-1; CDR3: SARGGQGAYEQY
V: TRBV20-1; CDR3: SARRDRVYEQY
V: TRBV7-6; CDR3: ASSPQIQSSYEQY
V: TRBV29-1; CDR3: SVGSSGGIGTDTQY
V: TRBV5-1; CDR3: ASSPAYGNTIY
V: TRBV9; CDR3: ASSVGRLDTGELF
V: TRBV20-1; CDR3: SAREGLAGARDTQY
V: TRBV5-1; CDR3: ASSLEGTGIETQY
V: TRBV7-2; CDR3: ASSPEGAYGYT
V: TRBV5-1; CDR3: ASSPGGTTGHEQY
V: TRBV4-1; CDR3: ASSVAGSNYGYT
V: TRBV19; CDR3: ASSIKPGAGMPQY
V: TRBV12-3/TRBV12-4; CDR3: ASSKRSGEKLF
V: TRBV12-5; CDR3: ASGGSGLSYNEQF
V: TRBV18; CDR3: ASSQFGLSTDTQY
V: TRBV4-1; CDR3: ASSQAVSGNTIY
V: TRBV5-1; CDR3: ASSVPTGTSGSSSYNEQF
V: TRBV12-3/TRBV12-4; CDR3: ASSFQGIETQY
V: TRBV6-5; CDR3: ASSYSPAMNTEAF
V: TRBV7-2; CDR3: ASSSFNSPLH
V: TRBV6-5; CDR3: ASRRGQGNTEAF
V: TRBV9; CDR3: ASSPLVATFTDTQY
V: TRBV5-5; CDR3: ASSASGGAYTEAF
V: TRBV7-9; CDR3: ASSRSGGHQPQH